This entry lists 26 T cell receptor beta chains sequenced from one sample in a study of vaccination effects on CD4 cells after COVID-19. Method: immunoSEQ multiplex PCR; TCRdb's copy keeps in-frame clones and lacks some. The sample has tens of thousands of clones, 72% seen once. No antigen has been assigned to these receptors. Following an approximately eleven-day culture, CD4+ T cells were purified. Sequencing used CD4+ T cells from PBMCs cultured without peptide, obtained before COVID-19 vaccination. Every receptor here comes from a human donor who had a prior SARS-CoV-2 infection.

The CDR3 here is CASSTGPNEKLFF. The CDR3, as DNA: TGCGCCAGCAGTACCGGGCCTAATGAAAAACTGTTTTTT. The V call is TRBV5-1, the J call TRBJ1-4; unclear D gene. From germline, CDR1 is SGHRS and CDR2 YFSETQ. The CDR3 is 13 amino acids. Deletions cut 5 bases from V and 3 bases from J, with 8 bases between.

This clone was observed a handful of times. The V and J genes are TRBV12-3 or TRBV12-4 and TRBJ1-1; D call uncertain. Trimming stripped 5 bases from V and 11 bases from J, with 15 bases between. CDR3 size: 12 residues. The CDR3 coding sequence is TGTGCCAGCAGTACCGACTCCGGGGAGGCTTTCTTT. Its translation is CASSTDSGEAFF.

This rearrangement joins TRBV7-2 to TRBJ2-5, with D possibly being TRBD2 (6 bases). The CDR3 sequence is 15 residues long. Germline V CDR1 and CDR2: SGHTA, FQGNSA. The ends were cut back, 2 bases at V and 3 bases at J, with 13 bases in the middle. The CDR3 DNA follows: TGTGCCAGCAGCTTATCGGCTAGCGATAAAGAGACCCAGTACTTC. Translating gives CASSLSASDKETQYF.

This clone has only one observation. The genes are TRBV4-2 and TRBJ2-7; 8 bases fit TRBD1. The CDR3 runs to 15 residues. Germline V lookup: CDR1 LGHNA, CDR2 YNFKEQ. The V segment lost 1 base and the J segment 4 bases; nucleotides outside the gene matches: 6. As DNA, the CDR3 is TGTGCCAGCAGCCAAGGTGGGGGACAGGCTTACGAGCAGTACTTC. This codes for CASSQGGGQAYEQYF.

This clone was seen more than once but under ten times. J is TRBJ2-3 and V is TRBV5-5; 7 positions match TRBD1. Germline CDR1 is SGHKS and CDR2 is YYEKEE (reference sequence). V shed 0 bases, J shed 4 bases, and the junction held 2 bases outside the gene matches. The CDR3 spans 14 residues. The DNA for the CDR3 is TGTGCCAGCAGCTTGGACAGGGGAGCAGATACGCAGTATTTT. Encoded protein: CASSLDRGADTQYF.

This clone came up a few times. The V and J genes are TRBV5-4 and TRBJ2-3; the match to TRBD1 covers 8 bases. The germline gives CDR1 SGHNT, CDR2 YYREEE (reference sequence). V lost 4 bases, J lost 2 bases, and 9 bases stayed unmatched. This CDR3 has 16 residues. CDR3 DNA: TGTGCCAGCAGCGAGGAACCGACAGGGGTCACAGATACGCAGTATTTT. As protein: CASSEEPTGVTDTQYF.

The chain combines TRBV24-1 with TRBJ2-1; 8 bases match TRBD1. V was pared by 3 bases and J by 4 bases, with 7 bases of the junction left unmatched. Germline V gene sequence: CDR1 KGHDR, CDR2 SFDVKD. The CDR3 spans 16 residues. CDR3 in amino acids: CATSDAPGGSYNEQFF. The CDR3 nucleotides are TGTGCCACCAGTGATGCTCCAGGGGGCTCGTACAATGAGCAGTTCTTC.

This clone was seen only a few times. Other DNA sequences in this sample translate to the same CDR3. The genes are TRBV7-9 and TRBJ2-1; 9 nucleotides line up with TRBD2. CDR1 SEHNR and CDR2 FQNEAQ come from the germline V gene (reference sequence). J gave up 2 bases and V 0 bases, and 2 bases lay outside the gene matches. The CDR3 is 16 residues long. DNA for the CDR3: TGTGCCAGCAGCTTAGCTCTAGCGGGGACCTACAATGAGCAGTTCTTC. This sequence encodes CASSLALAGTYNEQFF.

This clone was counted a few times. The chain links TRBV5-1 to TRBJ1-3; TRBD1 might be the D (6 bases). The CDR3 has 16 amino acids. The V gene lost 4 bases and the J gene lost 0 bases, with 14 bases spanning the gap. The germline V gene encodes CDR1 SGHRS and CDR2 YFSETQ. The CDR3 nucleotides read TGCGCCAGCAGCCCGACAGGACTAAGCTCTGGAAACACCATATATTTT. It translates to CASSPTGLSSGNTIYF.

The chain carries TRBV5-5 and TRBJ1-5; a possible D gene is TRBD1 (5 bases). The germline V and J ends were trimmed by 0 bases and 7 bases, with 11 bases remaining between them. This CDR3 has 14 residues. Germline loops: CDR1 SGHKS, CDR2 YYEKEE (reference sequence). The CDR3, as DNA: TGTGCCAGCAGCTTGGATTCCGGGGACCAGCCCCAGCATTTT. This sequence encodes CASSLDSGDQPQHF.

A few counts support this clone. J is TRBJ1-2 and V is TRBV20-1; D remains unclear. This CDR3 spans 9 amino acids. The germline CDR1 and CDR2 sequences are DFQATT and SNEGSKA (reference sequence). As DNA, the CDR3 is TGCTGTCACCGGCGGGGCTACACCTTC. Translation: CCHRRGYTF.

V is TRBV24-1 and J is TRBJ2-3; 8 bases line up with TRBD2. The CDR3 has 17 amino acids. Germline CDR1 and CDR2: KGHDR and SFDVKD. The junction had 14 bases not matched to a gene; V was cut back by 4 bases and J by 6 bases. CDR3 DNA: TGTGCCACCAGTGACCGATTTACTAGCGGTATCACGGATACGCAGTATTTT. This codes for CATSDRFTSGITDTQYF.

The V and J genes are TRBV5-6 and TRBJ2-7, with D uncertain. The CDR3 sequence is 11 residues long. CDR1 is SGHDT and CDR2 is YYEEEE in the germline V gene. Trimming stripped 3 bases from V and 3 bases from J, with 4 bases between. The CDR3 loop reads CASSYLYEQYF. The CDR3 nucleotides are TGTGCCAGCAGCTATCTCTACGAGCAGTACTTC.

The chain has TRBV4-1 and TRBJ2-3; 8 bases fit TRBD2. CDR3 length equals 17 residues. From germline, CDR1 is MGHRA and CDR2 YSYEKL. The trim removed 0 bases at V and 4 bases at J, leaving 9 bases unmatched. CDR3 in amino acids: CASSQEVSGRGADTQYF. CDR3 nucleotides: TGCGCCAGCAGCCAAGAAGTGTCCGGGAGGGGGGCAGATACGCAGTATTTT.

This clone was recorded only once. This chain uses TRBV7-9 with TRBJ2-2; D possibly corresponds to TRBD1 (6 bases). The V end lost 5 bases, the J end lost 6 bases, and 13 bases lay between the germline ends. The CDR3 is 14 amino acids. Germline CDR1 is SEHNR and CDR2 is FQNEAQ (reference sequence). CDR3 sequence reads: CASSADRNAGELFF. The CDR3 DNA reads as TGTGCCAGCAGCGCAGACAGGAATGCCGGGGAGCTGTTTTTT. The complete variable domain, with remaining parts taken from reference TRBV7-9 and TRBJ2-2, reads DTGVSQNPRHKITKRGQNVTFRCDPISEHNRLYWYRQTLGQGPEFLTYFQNEAQLEKSRLLSDRFSAERPKGSFSTLEIQRTEQGDSAMYLCASSADRNAGELFFGEGSRLTVL.

This clone was seen only a few times. The sample carries other DNA sequences with the same CDR3. V is TRBV7-9 and J is TRBJ2-2; D is unclear. The CDR3 spans 13 residues. The V gene lost 1 base and the J gene lost 5 bases, with 5 bases spanning the gap. Germline-derived CDR1 and CDR2 are SEHNR and FQNEAQ (reference sequence). The CDR3, as DNA: TGTGCCAGCAGCTTAGTTCAGACCGGGGAGCTGTTTTTT. Its translation: CASSLVQTGELFF.

This chain links TRBV7-9 with TRBJ1-6, with 7 positions matching TRBD1. The CDR3 is 15 amino acids. The V segment lost 7 bases and the J segment 0 bases; nucleotides outside the gene matches: 3. The V gene's germline CDR1 is SEHNR and CDR2 FQNEAQ (reference sequence). The CDR3 DNA reads as TGTGCCAGCAACCCAGGGGGCTCCTATAATTCACCCCTCCACTTT. Protein product: CASNPGGSYNSPLHF. Looking up the rest from reference TRBV7-9 and TRBJ1-6 gives the full variable domain: DTGVSQNPRHKITKRGQNVTFRCDPISEHNRLYWYRQTLGQGPEFLTYFQNEAQLEKSRLLSDRFSAERPKGSFSTLEIQRTEQGDSAMYLCASNPGGSYNSPLHFGNGTRLTVT.

The chain employs TRBV4-1 and TRBJ2-1, with D possibly matching TRBD2 (6 bases). Between the trimmed V and J ends, which lost 3 bases and 6 bases, there was a span of 15 bases. Germline V gives CDR1 MGHRA, CDR2 YSYEKL. The CDR3 runs to 15 residues. The CDR3 DNA reads as TGCGCCAGCAGCCATAACCCGACTAGTTCCAATGAGCAGTTCTTC. This translates into CASSHNPTSSNEQFF.

This clone appeared a single time. The chain combines TRBV18 with TRBJ2-1; no definite D call. The CDR3 spans 14 residues. Germline CDR1 KGHSH, CDR2 LQKENI. V lost 6 bases, J lost 4 bases, and 13 bases lay in between. DNA of the CDR3: TGTGCCAGCTCCCTTACGAGAGTTTACAATGAGCAGTTCTTC. This sequence encodes CASSLTRVYNEQFF.

CDR3 sequence reads: CASSQGSSGNTIYF. The DNA of the CDR3 is TGCGCCAGCAGTCAGGGCTCCTCTGGAAACACCATATATTTT. The chain recombines TRBV5-1 with TRBJ1-3; tentatively, D is TRBD1 (5 bases). This CDR3 has 14 amino acids. Trimming removed 5 bases at V and 0 bases at J, with 9 bases between. From germline, CDR1 is SGHRS and CDR2 YFSETQ.

A few counts support this clone. V and J are TRBV23-1 and TRBJ1-1; D perhaps matches TRBD1 (5 bases). TRBV23-1 is filed as an ORF, its function uncertain. V was cut by 0 bases and J by 0 bases, with 11 bases left in between. The length of the CDR3 is 16 residues. This CDR3 reads CASSQSGPGMNTEAFF. For the CDR3, the DNA is TGCGCCAGCAGTCAATCGGGACCGGGGATGAACACTGAAGCTTTCTTT.

The genes are TRBV30 and TRBJ2-7, with D perhaps matching TRBD1 or TRBD2 (6 bases each). Germline V gene sequence: CDR1 GTSNPN, CDR2 SVGIG (reference sequence). The CDR3 loop spans 15 amino acids. Trimming shortened V by 0 bases and J by 3 bases, and 15 bases separated the two germline ends. CDR3: CAWSVDWKGGYEQYF. The CDR3 bases are TGTGCCTGGAGTGTGGACTGGAAGGGGGGCTACGAGCAGTACTTC.

This chain links TRBV5-1 with TRBJ2-7; TRBD1 or TRBD2 may be the D gene (5 bases each). The V and J ends lost 7 bases and 1 base respectively, with 18 bases between them. Germline CDR1 is SGHRS and CDR2 is YFSETQ. The CDR3 is made up of 15 amino acids. In DNA, the CDR3 is TGCGCCAGCTGCCCGGTGACAGAGGGGTCCTACGAGCAGTACTTC. Protein: CASCPVTEGSYEQYF.

The V and J genes are TRBV6-5 and TRBJ1-5, with a tentative D call TRBD1 (6 bases). Per the germline V gene, CDR1 is MNHEY and CDR2 is SVGAGI. This CDR3 contains 15 residues. With 2 bases removed from V and 4 bases from J, the gap between germline ends came to 12 bases. CDR3 sequence reads: CASSYTGHLNQPQHF. The CDR3 nucleotides read TGTGCCAGCAGTTACACGGGACATTTAAATCAGCCCCAGCATTTT.

This clone was counted between two and nine times. This chain joins TRBV4-2 and TRBJ2-2; 8 nucleotides agree with TRBD2. There are 16 residues in the CDR3. Germline values: CDR1 LGHNA, CDR2 YNFKEQ. V shed 4 bases and J 4 bases; nucleotides not matched to a gene: 8. The CDR3: CASSRQTGTSTGELFF. As DNA, the CDR3 is TGTGCCAGCAGCCGCCAAACCGGGACTAGCACCGGGGAGCTGTTTTTT.

The V and J genes are TRBV7-9 and TRBJ2-3; possible D gene TRBD1, 5 bases. The CDR3 runs to 15 residues. Trimming took 5 bases from V and 2 from J, leaving 14 bases between them. Germline V gene lookup returns CDR1 SEHNR and CDR2 FQNEAQ (reference sequence). CDR3 coding DNA: TGTGCCAGCAGCCCAGGACAACCAGCCACAGATACGCAGTATTTT. Encoded protein: CASSPGQPATDTQYF.